This is a list of T cell receptor beta chains from one sample in a study of beta chain features in type 1 diabetes. Using immunoSEQ multiplex PCR, the repertoire was profiled, and TCRdb retains in-frame clones only, with some absent. The repertoire holds some 300,000 clones, with 7% to 9% as singletons. The sequenced material came from central memory CD4+ T cells from blood. These receptors came from a woman aged 18-30 years in good health. Each CDR3 is given with its conserved first and last residue. The D gene is left open where the match is weak. Size tells how often a clone was seen (once, few, many) or the class of an expanded clone, and some rows leave it out.

TRBJ2-1 | few | TRBV29-1 | NA | CSVSVGLGEQFF | TGCAGCGTTAGTGTCGGTCTGGGAGAGCAGTTCTTC
TRBJ2-5 | few | TRBV6-5 | NA | CASSPRIQETQYF | TGTGCCAGCAGTCCTCGGATCCAAGAGACCCAGTACTTC
TRBJ2-4 | NA | TRBV13 | TRBD1 | CASSRAIKTGDGTEAKNIQYF | TGTGCCAGCAGCCGCGCGATAAAAACAGGGGATGGTACGGAGGCCAAAAACATTCAGTACTTC
TRBJ2-1 | few | TRBV7-9 | NA | CASSSKGGANEQFF | TGTGCCAGCAGCTCCAAGGGTGGGGCCAATGAGCAGTTCTTC
TRBJ2-4 | NA | TRBV11-2 | TRBD2 | CASSLIATSATKNIQYF | TGTGCCAGCAGCCTCATCGCGACTAGCGCAACCAAAAACATTCAGTACTTC
TRBJ1-1 | many | TRBV7-3 | NA | CASSSGPTGDTEAFF | TGTGCCAGCAGCTCCGGGCCCACCGGGGACACTGAAGCTTTCTTT
TRBJ2-1 | NA | TRBV21-1 | NA | CASSSRDRDLCSYNEQFF | TGTGCCAGCAGCAGTCGAGACAGGGACTTATGCTCCTACAATGAGCAGTTCTTC
TRBJ1-2 | NA | TRBV19 | NA | CASSVTGMDYGYTF | TGTGCCAGTAGTGTAACAGGGATGGACTATGGCTACACCTTC
TRBJ2-1 | NA | TRBV4-3 | NA | CASSQEGHNEQFF | TGCGCCAGCAGCCAAGAGGGTCACAATGAGCAGTTCTTC
TRBJ2-7 | NA | TRBV27 | TRBD2 | CASSLQLAGTIEQYF | TGTGCCAGCAGTCTTCAACTAGCGGGAACAATAGAGCAGTACTTC
TRBJ2-2 | NA | TRBV18 | NA | CASSPFSRENTGELFF | TGTGCCAGCTCACCTTTCTCCAGGGAGAACACCGGGGAGCTGTTTTTT
TRBJ1-2 | NA | TRBV5-1 | NA | CASSLGLEAYGYTF | TGCGCCAGCAGCTTGGGATTAGAGGCGTATGGCTACACCTTC
TRBJ1-1 | NA | TRBV18 | TRBD1 | CASSPWTGNTEAFF | TGTGCCAGCTCACCTTGGACAGGGAACACTGAAGCTTTCTTT